This entry lists 27 T cell receptor beta chains sequenced from one sample in a study of siplizumab effects on memory and regulatory T cells. Libraries were prepared by immunoSEQ multiplex PCR; TCRdb keeps only in-frame clonotypes and omits some of them. The sample lists 50,000 to 60,000 clones, about 90% occurring once. The sample consisted of naive CD8+ T cells sorted from blood. Receptors were obtained from a human donor in good health.

The chain has TRBV6-5 and TRBJ2-1; D is unclear. The CDR3 extends over 11 amino acids. V shed 5 bases and J shed 5 bases, with 4 bases lying between them. Per germline, CDR1 MNHEY and CDR2 SVGAGI. CDR3 DNA: TGTGCCAGCAGTCTTAACAATGAGCAGTTCTTC. Residues: CASSLNNEQFF.

V usage is TRBV6-4 and J usage is TRBJ1-1; TRBD1 is a possible D gene (5 bases). The CDR3 totals 16 residues. Germline V gene lookup returns CDR1 MRHNA and CDR2 SNTAGT. V was pared by 7 bases and J by 4 bases, with 22 bases between. In DNA, the CDR3 is TGTGCCAGCACCCCTCGCCAGGGCGTATTATTCACTGAAGCTTTCTTT. It translates to CASTPRQGVLFTEAFF.

The chain links TRBV6-1 to TRBJ2-5; D is perhaps TRBD1 (5 bases). The CDR3 has 13 amino acids. V was pared by 6 bases and J by 5 bases, with 13 bases between. Per the germline V gene, CDR1 is MNHNS and CDR2 is SASEGT. CDR3 sequence: CASRDRGVETQYF. The CDR3 nucleotides are TGTGCCAGCAGGGATAGGGGTGTCGAGACCCAGTACTTC.

The J gene is TRBJ1-1, the V gene TRBV2; D is possibly TRBD1 (5 bases). The CDR3 length is 18 residues. Trimming shortened V by 1 base and J by 0 bases, and 18 bases separated the two germline ends. Germline V gene sequence: CDR1 SNHLY, CDR2 FYNNEI. The CDR3 protein is CASSEEGRLSYMNTEAFF. Written as DNA, the CDR3 is TGTGCCAGCAGTGAAGAGGGGAGATTATCCTATATGAACACTGAAGCTTTCTTT.

The chain is built from TRBV11-1 and TRBJ2-3, with TRBD2 matching over 10 bases. Germline trimming cut 6 bases from V and 5 bases from J; bases unmatched to any gene: 5. This CDR3 region has 14 residues. Germline V CDR1 and CDR2: SGHAT, FQDESV (reference sequence). CDR3 in amino acids: CASRERGGRDTQYF. The CDR3 bases are TGTGCCAGCAGGGAGCGGGGGGGCCGAGATACGCAGTATTTT.

The J gene is TRBJ2-1, the V gene TRBV27; 9 nucleotides line up with TRBD1. The germline V gene has CDR1 MNHEY and CDR2 SMNVEV (reference sequence). CDR3 length equals 15 residues. V was pared by 6 bases and J by 0 bases, with 3 bases of the junction left unmatched. This CDR3 is CASRQTGGSYNEQFF. CDR3 coding DNA: TGTGCCAGCAGACAGACAGGGGGCTCCTACAATGAGCAGTTCTTC.

CDR3 amino acids: CASSTKGQGLAYEQYF. For the CDR3, the DNA is TGTGCCAGTAGTACAAAGGGACAGGGACTAGCCTACGAGCAGTACTTC. The rearrangement joins TRBV19 to TRBJ2-5; perhaps TRBD1 as D (9 bases). The closer fit of TRBJ2-7 to the DNA end suggests the J call may be wrong. This CDR3 contains 16 residues. The germline CDR1 and CDR2 sequences are LNHDA and SQIVND (reference sequence).

The rearrangement joins TRBV4-1 to TRBJ2-1, with 13 bases lining up with TRBD2. V dropped 4 bases and J dropped 3; count of bases not matched to a gene: 6. The CDR3 sequence is 17 residues long. Germline V gene sequence: CDR1 MGHRA, CDR2 YSYEKL. CDR3 sequence: CASSPQGTSGVYNEQFF. CDR3 DNA sequence: TGCGCCAGCAGCCCCCAGGGGACTAGCGGGGTCTACAATGAGCAGTTCTTC.

The rearrangement uses TRBV7-9 and TRBJ2-7; D is uncertain. Trimming removed 4 bases from V and 1 base from J, with 11 bases in between. The CDR3 is made up of 14 amino acids. The germline CDR1 and CDR2 sequences are SEHNR and FQNEAQ (reference sequence). CDR3 bases: TGTGCCAGCAGCTCCCCCTCAGAATCCTACGAGCAGTACTTC. It specifies CASSSPSESYEQYF.

The rearrangement links TRBV7-9 to TRBJ2-1; 7 bases match TRBD1. Germline lookup yields CDR1 SEHNR and CDR2 FQNEAQ (reference sequence). This CDR3 has 14 residues. The J segment lost 4 bases and the V segment lost 8 bases, leaving 8 bases of the junction unmatched. CDR3 sequence reads: CASGPGTEYNEQFF. In DNA form, the CDR3 reads TGTGCCAGCGGCCCCGGGACAGAATACAATGAGCAGTTCTTC.

This clone turned up a few times. CDR3 region: CASSGTGVGQPQHF. The CDR3 bases are TGTGCCAGCAGTGGAACCGGGGTCGGGCAGCCCCAGCATTTT. The chain uses TRBV2 and TRBJ1-5; no clear D gene. The CDR3 is made up of 14 amino acids. Trimming removed 4 bases at V and 7 bases at J, with 14 bases between. Germline CDR1 is SNHLY and CDR2 is FYNNEI.

The CDR3 sequence is CASSLVGGNTGELFF. CDR3 nucleotide sequence: TGTGCCAGCAGCTTAGTCGGAGGGAACACCGGGGAGCTGTTTTTT. The genes are TRBV7-9 and TRBJ2-2, with TRBD2 as a possible D gene (5 bases). Trimming shortened V by 1 base and J by 1 base, and 7 bases separated the two germline ends. CDR1 is SEHNR and CDR2 is FQNEAQ in the germline V gene (reference sequence). The CDR3 has 15 amino acids.

This clone has just one count. This chain links TRBV7-9 with TRBJ2-3; maybe TRBD1 (5 bases). The CDR3 runs to 14 residues. Trimming took 3 bases from V and 3 from J, leaving 10 bases between them. Germline CDR1 is SEHNR and CDR2 is FQNEAQ (reference sequence). CDR3 in amino acids: CASSFATETDTQYF. The CDR3 bases are TGTGCCAGCAGCTTCGCGACAGAGACAGATACGCAGTATTTT.

The genes are TRBV7-9 and TRBJ2-5, with a possible D match to TRBD2 (6 bases). The CDR3 covers 13 residues. V was shortened by 4 bases and J by 5 bases, with 11 bases between the two germline ends. CDR1 is SEHNR and CDR2 is FQNEAQ in the germline V gene (reference sequence). In DNA form, the CDR3 reads TGTGCCAGCAGCTCCGGGGGTAAGGAGACCCAGTACTTC. It translates to CASSSGGKETQYF.

This clone has a single count. The chain is built from TRBV19 and TRBJ2-1, with D possibly matching TRBD2 (5 bases). V was cut by 9 bases and J by 8 bases, with 11 bases left in between. The CDR3 contains 11 residues. CDR1 and CDR2 from the germline V gene are LNHDA and SQIVND (reference sequence). CDR3 sequence reads: CASRDSYEQFF. The CDR3 bases are TGTGCCAGCCGGGATAGCTATGAGCAGTTCTTC.

V is TRBV10-2 and J is TRBJ1-5, with TRBD1 as a possible D gene (5 bases). V dropped 5 bases and J dropped 0 bases, with 17 bases sitting between them. The CDR3 covers 17 residues. Germline V gene data show CDR1 as WSHSY and CDR2 as SAAADI. As DNA, the CDR3 is TGCGCCAGCAGTCCCGGGGCAGGAGTTTATAGCAATCAGCCCCAGCATTTT. Translating gives CASSPGAGVYSNQPQHF.

The sample holds one count of this clone. The rearrangement joins TRBV2 to TRBJ2-7; D assignment may be TRBD1 or TRBD2 (6 bases each). The V and J ends lost 7 bases and 2 bases respectively, with 12 bases between them. This CDR3 spans 13 amino acids. Germline V gene lookup returns CDR1 SNHLY and CDR2 FYNNEI. The CDR3 sequence: CASIRGPTYEQYF. CDR3 nucleotide sequence: TGTGCCAGCATCCGGGGGCCAACCTACGAGCAGTACTTC. Combining the CDR3 with reference TRBV2 and TRBJ2-7 gives the whole variable domain EPEVTQTPSHQVTQMGQEVILRCVPISNHLYFYWYRQILGQKVEFLVSFYNNEISEKSEIFDDQFSVERPDGSNFTLKIRSTKLEDSAMYFCASIRGPTYEQYFGPGTRLTVT.

CDR3 coding DNA: TGTGCCAGCAGCTTAGGTTTAGACACCATATATTTT. It yields the protein CASSLGLDTIYF. The chain combines TRBV7-9 with TRBJ1-3; D unclear. This CDR3 has 12 residues. Trimming stripped 1 base from V and 8 bases from J, with 6 bases between. Germline V gene sequence: CDR1 SEHNR, CDR2 FQNEAQ (reference sequence).

J is TRBJ1-1 and V is TRBV4-1; D remains unclear. CDR1 and CDR2 from the germline V gene are MGHRA and YSYEKL. V shed 4 bases and J shed 11 bases, with 23 bases lying between them. The CDR3 totals 15 residues. In nucleotides, the CDR3 is TGCGCCAGCAGCCTTGGGGAGCCACCCTACGGCGGTGCTTTCTTT. Its translation: CASSLGEPPYGGAFF.

The chain has TRBV5-1 and TRBJ2-1, with a tentative D call TRBD1 (6 bases). V dropped 4 bases and J dropped 5 bases, with 13 bases sitting between them. The CDR3 length is 14 residues. CDR1 is SGHRS, CDR2 YFSETQ, per germline. The CDR3 coding sequence is TGCGCCAGCAGCGGGACACTTTTCAACAATGAGCAGTTCTTC. This translates into CASSGTLFNNEQFF.

The chain couples TRBV14 to TRBJ2-7, with D unclear. This CDR3 spans 13 amino acids. Germline V CDR1 and CDR2: SGHDN, FVKESK. V was cut by 0 bases and J by 2 bases, with 5 bases left in between. CDR3 in amino acids: CASSQDATYEQYF. The CDR3 nucleotides read TGTGCCAGCAGCCAAGACGCAACCTACGAGCAGTACTTC.

The rearrangement uses TRBV5-6 and TRBJ1-2; 7 bases map to TRBD1. From germline, CDR1 is SGHDT and CDR2 YYEEEE. The CDR3 totals 16 residues. After removal of 4 bases from V and 4 bases from J, the junction contained 13 bases not matched to a gene. The CDR3 region has the DNA TGTGCCAGCAGCCAAAACTCGGGGACAGCAGTCTATGGCTACACCTTC. Amino acids: CASSQNSGTAVYGYTF.

The chain employs TRBV7-2 and TRBJ2-7; 12 nucleotides line up with TRBD2. Germline CDR1 reads SGHTA; CDR2 reads FQGNSA. V gave up 4 bases and J gave up 5 bases; unmatched junction bases: 6. The CDR3 sequence is 15 residues long. CDR3 DNA: TGTGCCAGCAGCTACACGACTAGCGGGGGCGACGAGCAGTACTTC. Its protein product is CASSYTTSGGDEQYF. The full variable domain, its missing parts supplied by reference TRBV7-2 and TRBJ2-7, is GAGVSQSPSNKVTEKGKDVELRCDPISGHTALYWYRQSLGQGLEFLIYFQGNSAPDKSGLPSDRFSAERTGGSVSTLTIQRTQQEDSAVYLCASSYTTSGGDEQYFGPGTRLTVT.

Remarks on this clone: Germline and junction disagree at one end, which may indicate a read error. The rearrangement links TRBV7-9 to TRBJ2-7; 7 bases map to TRBD1. The CDR3 loop spans 11 amino acids. Per the germline V gene, CDR1 is SEHNR and CDR2 is FQNEAQ (reference sequence). The CDR3 loop reads CASSLGTELYF. The CDR3 DNA follows: TGTGCCAGCAGCCTTGGGACAGAGCTGTACTTC.

The V and J genes are TRBV29-1 and TRBJ2-7, with 7 positions matching TRBD1. This CDR3 region has 16 residues. The V and J ends lost 1 base and 3 bases, in that order; junction bases with no gene match: 12. The germline gives CDR1 SQVTM, CDR2 ANQGSEA. The CDR3 nucleotides read TGCAGCGTTGAAGGTACCCCGGGACAGCCAATCTACGAGCAGTACTTC. Translation: CSVEGTPGQPIYEQYF.

The chain couples TRBV11-2 to TRBJ2-5; D gene ambiguous. Germline loops: CDR1 SGHAT, CDR2 FQNNGV. The CDR3 sequence is 11 residues long. V was clipped by 0 bases and J by 5 bases, with 1 base between them. The CDR3 DNA is TGTGCCAGCAGCTTAGAGGAGACCCAGTACTTC. Translating it yields CASSLEETQYF. Supplemented by reference TRBV11-2 and TRBJ2-5, the full variable domain reads EAGVAQSPRYKIIEKRQSVAFWCNPISGHATLYWYQQILGQGPKLLIQFQNNGVVDDSQLPKDRFSAERLKGVDSTLKIQPAKLEDSAVYLCASSLEETQYFGPGTRLLVL.

The chain couples TRBV6-4 to TRBJ1-2; D perhaps matches TRBD1 (5 bases). The CDR3 is 16 residues long. V was cut by 0 bases and J by 2 bases, with 13 bases left in between. Per the germline V gene, CDR1 is MRHNA and CDR2 is SNTAGT. This CDR3 reads CASSDSYGALNYGYTF. CDR3 nucleotide sequence: TGTGCCAGCAGTGACTCGTATGGGGCGCTAAACTATGGCTACACCTTC.